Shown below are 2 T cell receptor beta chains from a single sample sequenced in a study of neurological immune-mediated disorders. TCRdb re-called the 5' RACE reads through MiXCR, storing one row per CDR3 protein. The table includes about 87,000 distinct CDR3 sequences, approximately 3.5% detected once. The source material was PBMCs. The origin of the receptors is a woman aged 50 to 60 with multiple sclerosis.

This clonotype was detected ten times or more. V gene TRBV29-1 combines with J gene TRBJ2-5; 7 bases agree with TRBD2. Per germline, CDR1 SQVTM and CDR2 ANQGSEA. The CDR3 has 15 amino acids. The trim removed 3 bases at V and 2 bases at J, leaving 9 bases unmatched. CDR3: CSVEIGGGRQETQYF. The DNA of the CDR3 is TGCAGCGTTGAGATTGGCGGGGGAAGACAAGAGACCCAGTACTTC.

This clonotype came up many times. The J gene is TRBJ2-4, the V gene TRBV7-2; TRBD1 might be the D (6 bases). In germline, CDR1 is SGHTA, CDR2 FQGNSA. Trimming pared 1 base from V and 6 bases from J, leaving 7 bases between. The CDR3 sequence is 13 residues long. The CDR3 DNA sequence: TGTGCCAGCAGCTTAGAACAGGGAAACATTCAGTACTTC. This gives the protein CASSLEQGNIQYF.